This entry lists 10 T cell receptor beta chains sequenced from one sample in a study of spatial heterogeneity in lung cancer. TCRdb re-derived calls from the 5' RACE reads in MiXCR, one entry per CDR3 protein. This table has about 52,000 distinct CDR3 sequences, less than 9.5% appearing once. Sample time point: blood at routine non-recurrence follow-up after resection. Material for sequencing was whole RNA from tumor, nontumor lung or frozen PBMC, left unsorted. Sequencing used PBMCs, obtained at follow-up. The receptors shown here come from a female donor with early-stage non-small cell lung cancer.

This clonotype appeared many times. CDR3 sequence (DNA): TGTGCCAGCAAAAAGATGGACCTCCCGTCCGATACGCAGTATTTT. Its translation: CASKKMDLPSDTQYF. The rearrangement uses TRBV2 and TRBJ2-3; the D is unclear. Trimming stripped 7 bases from V and 6 bases from J, with 20 bases between. Germline CDR1 is SNHLY and CDR2 is FYNNEI. The CDR3 is 15 amino acids.

This clonotype was observed many times. V is TRBV6-2 or TRBV6-3 and J is TRBJ2-4; TRBD2 aligns across 8 bases. Trimming took 6 bases from V and 13 from J; bases not matched to a gene: 20. The length of the CDR3 is 16 residues. CDR1 MNHEY and CDR2 SVGEGT come from the germline V gene. The CDR3 sequence is CASRETGLAARLEQYF. CDR3 coding DNA: TGTGCCAGCAGGGAAACTGGACTAGCCGCAAGGCTAGAACAGTACTTC.

The sample holds a few counts of this clonotype. The chain has TRBV5-1 and TRBJ2-3, with 10 nucleotides matching TRBD2. The CDR3 runs 16 residues. Germline trimming cut 2 bases from V and 5 bases from J; bases unmatched to any gene: 8. The germline V gene has CDR1 SGHRS and CDR2 YFSETQ. DNA for the CDR3: TGCGCCAGCAGCTTCTTGGCAGCGGGGGGGCAAGATACGCAGTATTTT. It codes for CASSFLAAGGQDTQYF.

This clonotype was seen at least ten times. The rearrangement links TRBV7-9 to TRBJ1-4; D perhaps matches TRBD1 (5 bases). CDR1 is SEHNR, CDR2 FQNEAQ, per germline (reference sequence). The CDR3 is made up of 14 amino acids. Trimming cost V 2 bases and J 8 bases, with 12 bases left between them. The CDR3 coding sequence is TGTGCCAGCAGCTTACGGGGGATGGGCGAAAAACTGTTTTTT. This encodes CASSLRGMGEKLFF.

This clonotype appeared a few times. The rearrangement links TRBV11-2 to TRBJ2-2; TRBD2 matches 7 bases. V gave up 3 bases and J gave up 1 base; unmatched junction bases: 5. From germline, CDR1 is SGHAT and CDR2 FQNNGV. The CDR3 runs to 16 residues. The CDR3, as DNA: TGTGCCAGCAGCTTCCGCCTAGCGGTGAACACCGGGGAGCTGTTTTTT. Translating gives CASSFRLAVNTGELFF.

This clonotype has a count of ten or more. This sequence joins TRBV6-5 and TRBJ2-7, with D possibly being TRBD1 (5 bases). Between the trimmed V and J ends, which lost 4 bases and 1 base, there was a span of 17 bases. The CDR3 covers 16 residues. Germline lookup yields CDR1 MNHEY and CDR2 SVGAGI. This chain's CDR3 is CASSSSKTVPSYEQYF. The CDR3, as DNA: TGTGCCAGCAGTTCTTCTAAGACAGTGCCATCCTACGAGCAGTACTTC.

This clonotype was picked up many times. This chain joins TRBV3-1 and TRBJ2-3; 7 bases map to TRBD2. V shed 8 bases, J shed 3 bases, and the junction held 8 bases outside the gene matches. CDR3 length equals 14 residues. Germline V gene lookup returns CDR1 LGHDT and CDR2 YNNKEL (reference sequence). CDR3: CASSRAGRTDTQYF. In DNA form, the CDR3 reads TGTGCCAGCTCCCGAGCGGGGAGGACAGATACGCAGTATTTT.

This rearrangement joins TRBV4-1 to TRBJ1-4, with D possibly matching TRBD1 (5 bases). Germline V gene lookup returns CDR1 MGHRA and CDR2 YSYEKL. The CDR3 runs to 16 residues. The germline V and J ends were trimmed by 2 bases and 0 bases, with 10 bases remaining between them. The CDR3 sequence is CASSQKDTSTNEKLFF. In DNA, the CDR3 is TGCGCCAGCAGCCAAAAGGACACTTCAACTAATGAAAAACTGTTTTTT.

This chain joins TRBV7-2 and TRBJ2-4; TRBD1 might be the D (5 bases). CDR3 length: 14 amino acids. Germline lookup yields CDR1 SGHTA and CDR2 FQGNSA. Trimming shortened V by 3 bases and J by 10 bases, and 16 bases separated the two germline ends. CDR3 sequence: CASSFGGQPGIQYF. CDR3 in DNA: TGTGCCAGCAGCTTTGGTGGGCAGCCAGGGATTCAGTACTTC.

CDR3 bases: TGCGCCAGCAGCCTACGGGGGGGAAACAATCAGCCCCAGCATTTT. It is translated as CASSLRGGNNQPQHF. The chain carries TRBV10-2 and TRBJ1-5, with D possibly being TRBD1 (5 bases). V lost 6 bases and J 3 bases, leaving 15 bases between the germline ends. The CDR3 extends over 15 amino acids. CDR1 WSHSY and CDR2 SAAADI come from the germline V gene.